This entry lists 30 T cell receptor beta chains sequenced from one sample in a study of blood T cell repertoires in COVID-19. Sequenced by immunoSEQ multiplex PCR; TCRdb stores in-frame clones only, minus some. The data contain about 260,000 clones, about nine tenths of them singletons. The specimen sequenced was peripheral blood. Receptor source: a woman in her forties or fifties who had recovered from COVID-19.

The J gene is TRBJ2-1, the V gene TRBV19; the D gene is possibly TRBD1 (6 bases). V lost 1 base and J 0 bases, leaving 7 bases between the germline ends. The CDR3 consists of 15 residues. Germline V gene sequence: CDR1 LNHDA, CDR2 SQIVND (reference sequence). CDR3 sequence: CASSIGTVSYNEQFF. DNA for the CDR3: TGTGCCAGTAGTATAGGGACAGTCTCCTACAATGAGCAGTTCTTC.

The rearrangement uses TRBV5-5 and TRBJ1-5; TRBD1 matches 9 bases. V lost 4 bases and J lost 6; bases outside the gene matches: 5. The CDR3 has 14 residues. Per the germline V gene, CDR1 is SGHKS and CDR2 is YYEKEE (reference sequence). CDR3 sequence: CASSLTGGTQPQHF. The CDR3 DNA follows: TGTGCCAGCAGCCTTACAGGGGGCACTCAGCCCCAGCATTTT.

The DNA for the CDR3 is TGTGCCAGCAGCATGGGACAGTCGAACACTGAAGCTTTCTTT. The encoded protein is CASSMGQSNTEAFF. This chain uses TRBV9 with TRBJ1-1; TRBD1 aligns across 7 bases. The CDR3 spans 14 residues. Losses at the gene ends were 4 bases for V and 1 base for J; bases not matched to a gene: 4. The V gene's germline CDR1 is SGDLS and CDR2 YYNGEE.

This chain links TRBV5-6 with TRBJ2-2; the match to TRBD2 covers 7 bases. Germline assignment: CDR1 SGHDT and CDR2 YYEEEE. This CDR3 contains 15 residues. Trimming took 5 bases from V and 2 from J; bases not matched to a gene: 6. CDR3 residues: CASRQGGENTGELFF. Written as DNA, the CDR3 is TGTGCCAGCAGGCAGGGAGGGGAAAACACCGGGGAGCTGTTTTTT.

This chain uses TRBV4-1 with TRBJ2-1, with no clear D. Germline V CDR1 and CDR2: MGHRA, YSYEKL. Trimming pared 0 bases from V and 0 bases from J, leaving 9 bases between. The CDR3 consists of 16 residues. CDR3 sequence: CASSQDPGFSYNEQFF. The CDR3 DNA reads TGCGCCAGCAGCCAAGATCCCGGGTTCTCCTACAATGAGCAGTTCTTC.

CDR3 in DNA: TGTGCCAGTTCTGACAGGGGGAATGAAAAACTGTTTTTT. Protein: CASSDRGNEKLFF. The gene calls are TRBV6-5 and TRBJ1-4; 9 bases are a match to TRBD1. This CDR3 has 13 amino acids. Germline loops: CDR1 MNHEY, CDR2 SVGAGI. V was clipped by 9 bases and J by 5 bases; unmatched bases: 4.

In nucleotides, the CDR3 is TGTGCCAGCAGTTTAAGGGGGCTTTTCGGGGATCCCAACTATGGCTACACCTTC. Amino acids: CASSLRGLFGDPNYGYTF. This chain joins TRBV21-1 and TRBJ1-2; TRBD1, the table's D call, lacks a check against the DNA. TRBV21-1 represents a pseudogene. The CDR3 is made up of 18 amino acids.

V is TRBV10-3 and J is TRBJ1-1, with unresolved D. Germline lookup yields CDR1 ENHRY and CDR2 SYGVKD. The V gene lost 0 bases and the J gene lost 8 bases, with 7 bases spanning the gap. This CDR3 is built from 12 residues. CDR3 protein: CAISESATEAFF. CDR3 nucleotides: TGTGCCATCAGTGAGTCGGCAACGGAAGCTTTCTTT.

CDR3 loop: CATSTSGGAQPQHF. CDR3 in DNA: TGTGCCACCAGCACATCCGGGGGGGCTCAGCCCCAGCATTTT. The chain is built from TRBV15 and TRBJ1-5, with TRBD1 as a possible D gene (6 bases). V gave up 4 bases and J gave up 6 bases, with 13 bases separating them. The CDR3 contains 14 residues. Looked up from germline, CDR1 is LNHNV and CDR2 is YYDKDF (reference sequence).

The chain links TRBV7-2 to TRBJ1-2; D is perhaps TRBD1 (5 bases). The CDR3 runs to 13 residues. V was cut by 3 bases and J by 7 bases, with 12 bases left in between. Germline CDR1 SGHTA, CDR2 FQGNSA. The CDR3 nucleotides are TGTGCCAGCAGCTTGACAGAGACATTTGGCTACACCTTC. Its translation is CASSLTETFGYTF.

DNA for the CDR3: TGTGCCAGCAATGGGAGGGAGGGAGGAAACACCATATATTTT. This encodes CASNGREGGNTIYF. The chain uses TRBV6-5 and TRBJ1-3, with D hard to call. Germline V gene sequence: CDR1 MNHEY, CDR2 SVGAGI. CDR3 length: 14 amino acids. Deletions cut 7 bases from V and 4 bases from J, with 14 bases between.

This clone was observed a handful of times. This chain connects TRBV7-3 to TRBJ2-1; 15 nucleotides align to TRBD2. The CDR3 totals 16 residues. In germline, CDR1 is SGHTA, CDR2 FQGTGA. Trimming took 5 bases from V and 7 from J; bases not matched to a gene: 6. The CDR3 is CASSRGLAGGENEQFF. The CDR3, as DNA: TGTGCCAGCAGCCGGGGACTAGCGGGAGGTGAGAATGAGCAGTTCTTC.

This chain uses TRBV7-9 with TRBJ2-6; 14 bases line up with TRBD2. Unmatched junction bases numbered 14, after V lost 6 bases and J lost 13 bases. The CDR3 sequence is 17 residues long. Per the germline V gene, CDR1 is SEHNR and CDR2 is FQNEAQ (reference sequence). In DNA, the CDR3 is TGTGCCAGCAGTCCCTTGACTAGCGGGAGGGCCGAGGCAGTCCTGACTTTC. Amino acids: CASSPLTSGRAEAVLTF.

CDR3: CASSLALASRRTDTQYF. CDR3 coding DNA: TGCGCCAGCAGCTTGGCCCTCGCTAGCCGACGCACAGATACGCAGTATTTT. The chain employs TRBV5-1 and TRBJ2-3; D possibly corresponds to TRBD2 (5 bases). V dropped 0 bases and J dropped 1 base, with 15 bases sitting between them. Germline-derived CDR1 and CDR2 are SGHRS and YFSETQ. The CDR3 is made up of 17 amino acids. The variable domain in full, with the rest retrieved from reference TRBV5-1 and TRBJ2-3, is KAGVTQTPRYLIKTRGQQVTLSCSPISGHRSVSWYQQTPGQGLQFLFEYFSETQRNKGNFPGRFSGRQFSNSRSEMNVSTLELGDSALYLCASSLALASRRTDTQYFGPGTRLTVL.

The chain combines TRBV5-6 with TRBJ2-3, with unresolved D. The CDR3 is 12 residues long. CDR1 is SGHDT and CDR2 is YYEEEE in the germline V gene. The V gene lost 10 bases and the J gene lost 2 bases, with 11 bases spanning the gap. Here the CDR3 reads CASQTYTDTQYF. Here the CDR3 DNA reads TGTGCCTCCCAGACATACACAGATACGCAGTATTTT. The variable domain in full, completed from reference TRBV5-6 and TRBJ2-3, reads DAGVTQSPTHLIKTRGQQVTLRCSPKSGHDTVSWYQQALGQGPQFIFQYYEEEERQRGNFPDRFSGHQFPNYSSELNVNALLLGDSALYLCASQTYTDTQYFGPGTRLTVL.

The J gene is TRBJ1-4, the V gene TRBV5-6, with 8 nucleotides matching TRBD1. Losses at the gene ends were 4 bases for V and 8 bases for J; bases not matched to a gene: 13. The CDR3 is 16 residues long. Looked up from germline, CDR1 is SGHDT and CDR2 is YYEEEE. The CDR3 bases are TGTGCCAGCAGCACCGACAGGGGCTCAACACGGGAAAAACTGTTTTTT. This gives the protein CASSTDRGSTREKLFF.

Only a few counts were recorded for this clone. The CDR3 protein is CASSVGQGMNTEAFF. The CDR3 DNA reads TGTGCCAGTAGTGTTGGACAGGGGATGAACACTGAAGCTTTCTTT. V and J are TRBV19 and TRBJ1-1; 9 nucleotides agree with TRBD1. Per the germline V gene, CDR1 is LNHDA and CDR2 is SQIVND (reference sequence). This CDR3 region has 15 residues. V lost 5 bases and J lost 0; bases outside the gene matches: 4.

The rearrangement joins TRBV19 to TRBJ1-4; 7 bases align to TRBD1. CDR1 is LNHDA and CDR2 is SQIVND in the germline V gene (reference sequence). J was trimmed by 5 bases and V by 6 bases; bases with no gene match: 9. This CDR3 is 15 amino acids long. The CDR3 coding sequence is TGTGCCAGTAGCCCCGGGGGACAGTGGAATGAAAAACTGTTTTTT. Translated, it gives CASSPGGQWNEKLFF.

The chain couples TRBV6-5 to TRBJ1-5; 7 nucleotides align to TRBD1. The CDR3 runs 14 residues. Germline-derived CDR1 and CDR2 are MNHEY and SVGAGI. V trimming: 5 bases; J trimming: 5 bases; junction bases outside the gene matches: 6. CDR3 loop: CASSLQGEYQPQHF. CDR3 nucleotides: TGTGCCAGCAGTCTTCAGGGGGAATATCAGCCCCAGCATTTT.

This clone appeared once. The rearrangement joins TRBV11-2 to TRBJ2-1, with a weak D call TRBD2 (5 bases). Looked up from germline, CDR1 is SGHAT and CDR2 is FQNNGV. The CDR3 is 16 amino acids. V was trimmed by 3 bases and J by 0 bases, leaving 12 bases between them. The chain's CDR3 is CASSFLSGLSYNEQFF. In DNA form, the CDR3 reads TGTGCCAGCAGCTTTCTGAGCGGTCTCTCCTACAATGAGCAGTTCTTC.

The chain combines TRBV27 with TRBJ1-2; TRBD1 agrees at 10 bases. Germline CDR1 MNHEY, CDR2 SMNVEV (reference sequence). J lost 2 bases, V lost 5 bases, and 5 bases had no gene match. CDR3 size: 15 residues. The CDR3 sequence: CASSPLDRGNYGYTF. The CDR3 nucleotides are TGTGCCAGCAGTCCTCTGGACAGGGGGAACTATGGCTACACCTTC.

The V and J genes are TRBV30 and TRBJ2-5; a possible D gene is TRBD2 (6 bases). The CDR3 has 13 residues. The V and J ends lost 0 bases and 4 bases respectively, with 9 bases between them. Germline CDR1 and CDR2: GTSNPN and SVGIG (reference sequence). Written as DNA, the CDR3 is TGTGCCTGGAGTGTACCCGGGGGAGAGACCCAGTACTTC. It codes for CAWSVPGGETQYF. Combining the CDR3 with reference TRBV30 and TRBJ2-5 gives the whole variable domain SQTIHQWPATLVQPVGSPLSLECTVEGTSNPNLYWYRQAAGRGLQLLFYSVGIGQISSEVPQNLSASRPQDRQFILSSKKLLLSDSGFYLCAWSVPGGETQYFGPGTRLLVL.

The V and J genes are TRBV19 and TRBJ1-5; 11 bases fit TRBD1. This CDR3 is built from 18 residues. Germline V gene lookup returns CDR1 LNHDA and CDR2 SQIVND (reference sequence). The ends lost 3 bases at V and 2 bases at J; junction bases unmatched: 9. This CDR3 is CASSIPGQGGFGNQPQHF. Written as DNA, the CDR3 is TGTGCCAGTAGTATCCCGGGACAGGGGGGTTTTGGCAATCAGCCCCAGCATTTT.

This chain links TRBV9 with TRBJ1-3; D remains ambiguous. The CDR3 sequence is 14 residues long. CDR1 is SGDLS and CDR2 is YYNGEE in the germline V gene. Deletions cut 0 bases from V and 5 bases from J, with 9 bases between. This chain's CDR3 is CASSVGGGRNTIYF. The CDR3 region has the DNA TGTGCCAGCAGCGTAGGAGGAGGTAGAAACACCATATATTTT.

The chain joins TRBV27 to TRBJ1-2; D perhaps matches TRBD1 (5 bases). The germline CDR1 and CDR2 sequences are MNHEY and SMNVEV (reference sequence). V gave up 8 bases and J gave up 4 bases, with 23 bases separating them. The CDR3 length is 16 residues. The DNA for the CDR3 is TGTGCCAGCTCCTATTCAACAGGAATCTCCGGCTATGGCTACACCTTC. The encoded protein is CASSYSTGISGYGYTF.

In DNA form, the CDR3 reads TGTGCCAGTAGTATAACGGGACTGGTATACAATGAGCAGTTCTTC. This sequence encodes CASSITGLVYNEQFF. This chain connects TRBV19 to TRBJ2-1, with TRBD2 as a possible D gene (6 bases). V lost 2 bases and J 4 bases, leaving 12 bases between the germline ends. The length of the CDR3 is 15 residues. The V gene's germline CDR1 is LNHDA and CDR2 SQIVND (reference sequence). The whole variable domain, remainder taken from reference TRBV19 and TRBJ2-1, is DGGITQSPKYLFRKEGQNVTLSCEQNLNHDAMYWYRQDPGQGLRLIYYSQIVNDFQKGDIAEGYSVSREKKESFPLTVTSAQKNPTAFYLCASSITGLVYNEQFFGPGTRLTVL.

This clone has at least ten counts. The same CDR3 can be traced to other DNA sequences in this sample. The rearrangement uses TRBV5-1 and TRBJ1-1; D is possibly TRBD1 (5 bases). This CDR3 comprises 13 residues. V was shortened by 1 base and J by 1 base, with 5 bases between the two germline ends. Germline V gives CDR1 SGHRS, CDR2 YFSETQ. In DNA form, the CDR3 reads TGCGCCAGCAGCTTGACAGGGAACACTGAAGCTTTCTTT. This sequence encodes CASSLTGNTEAFF.

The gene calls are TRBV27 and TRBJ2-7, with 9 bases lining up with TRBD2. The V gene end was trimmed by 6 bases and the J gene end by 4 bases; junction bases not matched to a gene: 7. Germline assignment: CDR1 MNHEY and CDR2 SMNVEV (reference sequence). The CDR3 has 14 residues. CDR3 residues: CASRGDSGSYEQYF. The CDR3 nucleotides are TGTGCCAGCAGGGGGGATAGCGGGAGTTACGAGCAGTACTTC.

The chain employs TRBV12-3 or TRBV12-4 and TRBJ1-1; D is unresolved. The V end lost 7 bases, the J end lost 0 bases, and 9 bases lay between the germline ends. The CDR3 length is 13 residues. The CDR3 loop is CASNLQMNTEAFF. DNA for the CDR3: TGTGCCAGCAACCTACAGATGAACACTGAAGCTTTCTTT.

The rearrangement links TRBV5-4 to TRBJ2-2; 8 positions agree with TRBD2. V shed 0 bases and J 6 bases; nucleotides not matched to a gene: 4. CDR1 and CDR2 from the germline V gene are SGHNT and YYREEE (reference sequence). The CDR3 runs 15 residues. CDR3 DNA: TGTGCCAGCAGCTTGGCGGGGGGGCAATCCGGGGAGCTGTTTTTT. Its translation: CASSLAGGQSGELFF. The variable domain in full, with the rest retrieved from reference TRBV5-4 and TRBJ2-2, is ETGVTQSPTHLIKTRGQQVTLRCSSQSGHNTVSWYQQALGQGPQFIFQYYREEENGRGNFPPRFSGLQFPNYSSELNVNALELDDSALYLCASSLAGGQSGELFFGEGSRLTVL.